These 10 T cell receptor beta chains originate from one sample sequenced in a study of OX40 agonist ivuxolimab in advanced cancers. Library prep was done by the immunoSEQ multiplex PCR assay. TCRdb stores this immuneACCESS table with in-frame sequences only. Part of the clones is absent; in the studies checked, under half of the shortfall reflects unresolved V genes, and no reason is known for the rest. The sample includes about 53,000 clones, with 79% observed a single time. More than 2% of the sample lies in the top ten. Source: CD4+ or CD8+ T cells sorted from blood, taken in a trial of the OX40 agonist ivuxolimab. These receptors originate from an adult with an advanced solid tumor such as melanoma, head and neck, liver or kidney cancer.

This clone was detected a few times. The chain is built from TRBV7-8 and TRBJ1-5; the match to TRBD1 covers 7 bases. Germline assignment: CDR1 SGHVS and CDR2 FQNEAQ. With 5 bases clipped from V and 3 bases from J, the junction kept 7 bases outside the gene matches. The CDR3 loop spans 15 amino acids. CDR3 coding DNA: TGTGCCAGCAGCGCGGCGACAGGGTTCAATCAGCCCCAGCATTTT. Its protein is CASSAATGFNQPQHF.

The CDR3: CASSHGGTGNWRNQPQHF. CDR3 bases: TGTGCCAGCAGCCATGGAGGGACAGGGAATTGGCGCAATCAGCCCCAGCATTTT. The chain employs TRBV5-6 and TRBJ1-5, with 9 bases aligning to TRBD1. CDR3 size: 18 residues. After removal of 4 bases from V and 2 bases from J, the junction contained 13 bases not matched to a gene. Germline V gives CDR1 SGHDT, CDR2 YYEEEE.

CDR3 in DNA: TGTGCCAGTAGTAGCGTCAGCACCCGGGGGAATTCACCCCTCCACTTT. This sequence encodes CASSSVSTRGNSPLHF. This chain links TRBV19 with TRBJ1-6; weak D call: TRBD1 (5 bases). Germline loops: CDR1 LNHDA, CDR2 SQIVND (reference sequence). The V gene lost 4 bases and the J gene lost 7 bases, with 17 bases spanning the gap. The CDR3 loop spans 16 amino acids.

This sequence joins TRBV6-6 and TRBJ2-3; D ambiguous. The V end lost 2 bases, the J end lost 5 bases, and 11 bases lay between the germline ends. This CDR3 spans 14 amino acids. CDR1 and CDR2 (germline): MNHNY, SVGAGI (reference sequence). Written as DNA, the CDR3 is TGTGCCAGCAGTTACGGAGCGAGAAGAGATACGCAGTATTTT. Translating it yields CASSYGARRDTQYF.

This clone has just a few counts. This chain uses TRBV9 with TRBJ1-6, with TRBD1 as a possible D gene (5 bases). V gave up 0 bases and J gave up 8 bases, with 12 bases separating them. The CDR3 is 15 residues long. CDR1 and CDR2 (germline): SGDLS, YYNGEE. The chain's CDR3 is CASSVVPSGDSPLHF. The CDR3 region has the DNA TGTGCCAGCAGCGTAGTACCCTCGGGGGATTCACCCCTCCACTTT.

The chain's CDR3 is CASSLAGTANFYGYTF. In DNA, the CDR3 is TGCGCCAGCAGCTTGGCCGGGACAGCTAATTTCTATGGCTACACCTTC. This chain uses TRBV5-1 with TRBJ1-2; 7 nucleotides agree with TRBD1. J lost 4 bases, V lost 0 bases, and 9 bases had no gene match. There are 16 residues in the CDR3. Germline lookup yields CDR1 SGHRS and CDR2 YFSETQ.

The sample holds a few counts of this clone. This sequence joins TRBV6-1 and TRBJ1-5; TRBD1 matches at 9 bases. Per germline, CDR1 MNHNS and CDR2 SASEGT. V lost 7 bases and J lost 2; bases outside the gene matches: 6. There are 15 residues in the CDR3. For the CDR3, the DNA is TGTGCCAGCAATCGGGACAGGGCTGGCAATCAGCCCCAGCATTTT. This translates into CASNRDRAGNQPQHF.

By share, this clone counts as medium-sized (0.01 to 0.1%). The chain employs TRBV11-3 and TRBJ2-3, with a possible D match to TRBD1 (5 bases). From germline, CDR1 is SGHNT and CDR2 YENEEA. There are 14 residues in the CDR3. Trimming shortened V by 3 bases and J by 0 bases, and 7 bases separated the two germline ends. This chain's CDR3 is CASSLGRSTDTQYF. Here the CDR3 DNA reads TGTGCCAGCAGCTTGGGGCGTAGCACAGATACGCAGTATTTT.

This clone has just one count. J is TRBJ1-1 and V is TRBV10-3, with 10 bases fitting TRBD1. The germline V gene has CDR1 ENHRY and CDR2 SYGVKD. This CDR3 region has 12 residues. With V trimmed by 8 bases and J by 3 bases, 0 bases remained unmatched. The CDR3 loop reads CAIGTGDTEAFF. The CDR3 DNA reads TGTGCCATCGGGACAGGGGACACTGAAGCTTTCTTT.

In its sample, this clone was seen a few times. This sequence joins TRBV10-3 and TRBJ1-1; D possibly corresponds to TRBD1 (5 bases). The CDR3 runs 11 residues. V lost 6 bases to trimming and J lost 11 bases, with 13 bases between them. CDR1 is ENHRY, CDR2 SYGVKD, per germline. DNA for the CDR3: TGTGCCATCAGCACGACAGAAGAGGCTTTCTTT. It encodes CAISTTEEAFF.